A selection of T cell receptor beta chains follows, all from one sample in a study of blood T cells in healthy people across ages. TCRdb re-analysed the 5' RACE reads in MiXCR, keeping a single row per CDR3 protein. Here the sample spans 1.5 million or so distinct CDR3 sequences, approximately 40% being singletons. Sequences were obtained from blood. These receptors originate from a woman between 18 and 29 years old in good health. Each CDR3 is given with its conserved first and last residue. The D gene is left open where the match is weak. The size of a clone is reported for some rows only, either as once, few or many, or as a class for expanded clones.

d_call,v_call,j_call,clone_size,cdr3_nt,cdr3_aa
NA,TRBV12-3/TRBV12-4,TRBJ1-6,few,TGTGCCAGCAGAGAGCAAGGGACTACACCCCTCCACTTT,CASREQGTTPLHF
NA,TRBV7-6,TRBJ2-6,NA,TGTGCCAGCAGCCTCAGAGTGGGGGAAACCTCTGGGGCCAACGTCCTGACTTTC,CASSLRVGETSGANVLTF
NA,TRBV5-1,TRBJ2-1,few,TGCGCCAGCAGCTTGGAAGCGCACCGGGCCAATGAGCAGTTCTTC,CASSLEAHRANEQFF
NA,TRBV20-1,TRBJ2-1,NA,TGCAGTGCTAGAGATGAGGTCTCGGGACGAGCGGTTTACAATGAGCAGTTCTTC,CSARDEVSGRAVYNEQFF
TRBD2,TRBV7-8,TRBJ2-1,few,TGTGCCAGCAGCTTAGCGGCCGAAGGGACTAGCATCATCGGGGAGCAGTTCTTC,CASSLAAEGTSIIGEQFF
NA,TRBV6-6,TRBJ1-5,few,TGTGCCAGCAGTAGCCCCACAGCCGGGCCCCAGCATTTT,CASSSPTAGPQHF
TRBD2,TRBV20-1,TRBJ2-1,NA,TGCAGTGCTAGAGATGAGTTGCGAGCGGGATACAATGAGCAGTTCTTC,CSARDELRAGYNEQFF
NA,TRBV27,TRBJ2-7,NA,TGTGCCAGCAGGCTTACGCCGATGGGACTCCTCGACGGCGAGCAGTACTTC,CASRLTPMGLLDGEQYF
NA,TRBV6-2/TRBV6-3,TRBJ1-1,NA,TGTGCCAGCAGTTATTTTCTTGAAGCTTTCTTT,CASSYFLEAFF
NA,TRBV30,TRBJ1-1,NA,TGTGCCTGGAGCCCACCAAGCGCGCGGGCCATGAACACTGAAGCTTTCTTT,CAWSPPSARAMNTEAFF
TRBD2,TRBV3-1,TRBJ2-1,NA,TGTGCCAGCCGACGGGCGGGGGGGCCCAATGAGCAGTTCTTT,CASRRAGGPNEQFF
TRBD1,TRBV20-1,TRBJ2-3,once,TGCAGTGCTACAGGGACAGGGAGGACAGATACGCAGTATTTT,CSATGTGRTDTQYF
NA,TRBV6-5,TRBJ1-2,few,TGTGCCCGCGTCCTACCTTATGGCTACACCTTC,CARVLPYGYTF
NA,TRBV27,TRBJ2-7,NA,TGTGCCAGCAGTTGGGGGGCCGGCTCCTACGAGCAGTACTTC,CASSWGAGSYEQYF
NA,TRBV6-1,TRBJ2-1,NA,TGTGCCAGCAGTGAAGGGCCTCCTACTTCCTACAATGAGCAGTTCTTC,CASSEGPPTSYNEQFF
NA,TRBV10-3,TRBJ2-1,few,TGTGCCATCAGCGACAGTGGTCAGGTCGAGGATGAGCAGTTCTTC,CAISDSGQVEDEQFF
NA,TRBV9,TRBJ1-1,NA,TGTGCCAGCAGCGTAGCAGGGCGCACTGAAGCTTTCTTT,CASSVAGRTEAFF
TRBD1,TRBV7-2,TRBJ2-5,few,TGTGCCAGCAGCACTTGGACAGGGGGAAACAATGAGCAGTACTTC,CASSTWTGGNNEQYF
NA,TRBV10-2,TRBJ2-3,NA,TGCGCCAGCAGTGAGGGTCCGGACCCCACAGATACGCAGTATTTT,CASSEGPDPTDTQYF
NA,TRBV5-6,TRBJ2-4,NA,TGTGCCAGCACTAGGGACTTACAGGGACAAAACATTCAGTACTTC,CASTRDLQGQNIQYF
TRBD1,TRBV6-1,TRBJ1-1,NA,TGTGCCAGCAGTGAGCAGGGGGCCGCCACTGAAGCTTTCTTT,CASSEQGAATEAFF
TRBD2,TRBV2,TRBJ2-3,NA,TGTGCCAGCAGTGACCATTGGCGGGGGAGCACAGATACGCAGTATTTT,CASSDHWRGSTDTQYF
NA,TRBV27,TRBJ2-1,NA,TGTGCCAGCAGTCCATCGCTGGGGGGTTATGAGCAGTTCTTC,CASSPSLGGYEQFF
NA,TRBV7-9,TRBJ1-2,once,TGTGCCAGCAGCCTTAGCCAGGGGCGGAACTATGGCTACACCTTC,CASSLSQGRNYGYTF
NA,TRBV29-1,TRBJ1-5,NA,TGCAGCGTTGCAGGGTCCATGGGTCAGCCCCAGCATTTT,CSVAGSMGQPQHF
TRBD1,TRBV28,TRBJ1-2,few,TGTGCCAGCGGTTCGACAGGGGCGGCCTATGGCTACACCTTC,CASGSTGAAYGYTF
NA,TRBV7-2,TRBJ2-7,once,TGTGCCAGCAGCTTATTCACTAGCTCCTACGAGCAGTACTTC,CASSLFTSSYEQYF
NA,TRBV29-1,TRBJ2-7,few,TGCAGCGCTATTCAGGTTCTGGGGGCCTACGAGCAGTACTTC,CSAIQVLGAYEQYF
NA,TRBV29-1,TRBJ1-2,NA,TGCAGCGTTGAGAAGGGGGGTCTGGGCTATGGCTACACCTTC,CSVEKGGLGYGYTF
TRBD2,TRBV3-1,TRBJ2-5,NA,TGTGCCAGCAGCCGCGGGACTATCAACGAGGGGCGGCAGTACTTC,CASSRGTINEGRQYF
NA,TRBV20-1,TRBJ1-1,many,TGCAGTGCGGGCCAGTGGACTGAAGCTTTCTTT,CSAGQWTEAFF
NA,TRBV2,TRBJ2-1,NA,TGTGCCAGCAGTGAAGATAGTAGAACGATGGAGCAGTTCTTC,CASSEDSRTMEQFF
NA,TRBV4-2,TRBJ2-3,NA,TGTGCCAGCAGGCTATCTCCTAGCACAGATACGCAGTATTTT,CASRLSPSTDTQYF
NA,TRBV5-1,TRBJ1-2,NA,TGCGCCAGCAGCGCGCCGGAGGAGGGCGAAAACTATGGCTACACCTTC,CASSAPEEGENYGYTF
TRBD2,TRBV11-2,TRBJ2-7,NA,TGTGCCAGCAGCTCCGGGACTAGCGGGAGTACCGGCGCCTACGAGCAGTACTTC,CASSSGTSGSTGAYEQYF
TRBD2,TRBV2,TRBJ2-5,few,TGTGCCAGCAGTGAATCCGGGACTAGCGCCGACAATGAGCAGTACTTC,CASSESGTSADNEQYF
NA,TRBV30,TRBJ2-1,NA,TGTGCCTGGAGTGTGGCCAACCAAGAGACCCAGTTCTTC,CAWSVANQETQFF
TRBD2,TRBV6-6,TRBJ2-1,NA,TGTGCCAGCAGTTACCCGGGACTAGCGGGCGCTTACAATGAGCAGTTCTTC,CASSYPGLAGAYNEQFF
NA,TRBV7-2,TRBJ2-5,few,TGTGCCAGCAGGGGGGCGGGTCTGTACCAAGAGACCCAGTACTTC,CASRGAGLYQETQYF
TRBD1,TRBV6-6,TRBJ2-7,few,TGTGCCTCATTGGGACAGGGTTTCTCCTACGAGCAGTACTTC,CASLGQGFSYEQYF
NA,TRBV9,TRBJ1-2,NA,TGTGCCAGCGAGAGGGGGACAAACTATGGCTACACCTTC,CASERGTNYGYTF
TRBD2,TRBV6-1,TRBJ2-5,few,TGTGCCAGCAGTGGACTTGGGACTAGCGGTGAGACCCAGTACTTC,CASSGLGTSGETQYF
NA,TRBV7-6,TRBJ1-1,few,TGTGCCAGCAGCTTAGGGACCACCCAAAGTACTGAAGCTTTCTTT,CASSLGTTQSTEAFF
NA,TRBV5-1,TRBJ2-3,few,TGCGCCAGTTTGGCCGGAGGGGGGTTCAGCACAGATACGCAGTATTTT,CASLAGGGFSTDTQYF
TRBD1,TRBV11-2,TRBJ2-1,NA,TGTGCCAGCAGCCGCAATGGACAGGGCTACAATGAGCAGTTCTTC,CASSRNGQGYNEQFF
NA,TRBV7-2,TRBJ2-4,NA,TGTGCCAGCAGCCCTGGCAGCGGACTCCCTCGGGACATTCAGTACTTC,CASSPGSGLPRDIQYF
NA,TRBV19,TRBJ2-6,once,TGTGCCAGTAGTATCGGCAGTGTCAGCTCTGGGGCCAACGTCCTGACTTTC,CASSIGSVSSGANVLTF
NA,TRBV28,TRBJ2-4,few,TGTGCCAGCAGTCCCGGGCCGGTCAAAAACATTCAGTACTTC,CASSPGPVKNIQYF
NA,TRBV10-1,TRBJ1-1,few,TGCGCCAGCAGTGGCCGGGACAAAGGATACTCTGAAGCTTTCTTT,CASSGRDKGYSEAFF
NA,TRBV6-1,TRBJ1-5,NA,TGTGCCAGCAGGCGGATTAGTAGCAATCAGCCCCAGCATTTT,CASRRISSNQPQHF
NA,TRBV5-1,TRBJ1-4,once,TGCGCCAGCAGCTTTGGGGGGACTGCAACTAATGAAAAACTGTTTTTT,CASSFGGTATNEKLFF
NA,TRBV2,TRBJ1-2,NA,TGTGCCAGCAGTGAAGCGGCGCAGAACTATGGCTCCACCTTC,CASSEAAQNYGSTF
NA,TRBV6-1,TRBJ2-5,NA,TGTGCCAGCAGAGACACTATAACGGGGGTTTCTGAGACCCAGTACTTC,CASRDTITGVSETQYF
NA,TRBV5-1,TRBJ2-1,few,TGCGCCAGCAGAGGAGGTACTGAGCAGTTCTTC,CASRGGTEQFF
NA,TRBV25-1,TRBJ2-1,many,TGTGCCAGCAGTGAAAGCACAGGGAACAATGAGCAGTTCTTC,CASSESTGNNEQFF
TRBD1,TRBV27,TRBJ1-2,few,TGTGCCAGCAGTCCCCCCCTCGGACAGGGGGACTATGGCTACACCTTC,CASSPPLGQGDYGYTF
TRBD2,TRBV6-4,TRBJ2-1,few,TGTGCCAGCACCCCAGCGGGAGGCAGCTACAATGAGCAGTTCTTC,CASTPAGGSYNEQFF
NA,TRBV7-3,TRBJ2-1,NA,TGTGCCAGCAGCTCCCTCCTGGGTCCCATGAAATCCTACAATGAGCAGTTCTTC,CASSSLLGPMKSYNEQFF